Listed below are T cell receptor beta chains from one sample, sequenced in a study of Ad26.COV2.S vaccination and SARS-CoV-2 variants. Sequenced by immunoSEQ multiplex PCR; TCRdb stores in-frame clones only, minus some. The sample has about half a million clones, nearly 90% seen once. The sample consisted of peripheral blood, taken in a trial of Ad26.COV2.S vaccine versus placebo. All receptors derive from a person between 18 and 65 years old who received the Ad26.COV2.S COVID-19 vaccine or a placebo. Each CDR3 is given with its conserved first and last residue. The D gene is left open where the match is weak. Clone size is shown for a subset of rows, as once, few, many or a class of expanded clone.

D: TRBD1; size: NA; V: TRBV19; J: TRBJ1-1; DNA: TGTGCCAGTAGGGGAGGCACAGGGGTCCGCACTGAAGCTTTCTTT; CDR3: CASRGGTGVRTEAFF
D: NA; size: NA; V: TRBV19; J: TRBJ1-6; DNA: TGTGCCAGTAGTTGGGGAAGCTCCTATAATTCACCCCTCCACTTT; CDR3: CASSWGSSYNSPLHF
D: TRBD2; size: NA; V: TRBV3-1/TRBV3-2; J: TRBJ2-1; DNA: TGTGCCAGCAGCCCTAGCGGGTTCTACTCCTACAATGAGCAGTTCTTC; CDR3: CASSPSGFYSYNEQFF
D: TRBD2; size: NA; V: TRBV7-2; J: TRBJ2-3; DNA: TGTGCCAGCAGCTCCGGGACTAGCGGAGCGACAGATACGCAGTATTTT; CDR3: CASSSGTSGATDTQYF
D: NA; size: NA; V: TRBV27; J: TRBJ1-2; DNA: TGTGCCAGCAGGCCGGGTGGAAACTATGGCTACACCTTC; CDR3: CASRPGGNYGYTF
D: NA; size: NA; V: TRBV14; J: TRBJ1-2; DNA: TGTGCCAGCAGCCAAGCAAGGGGCGGAGAATCCGGCTACACCTTC; CDR3: CASSQARGGESGYTF
D: TRBD2; size: once; V: TRBV19; J: TRBJ2-7; DNA: TGTGCCAGTAGTAGTCAGGGGCTCAGCGGGAGATTCTACGAGCAGTACTTC; CDR3: CASSSQGLSGRFYEQYF
D: TRBD2; size: NA; V: TRBV10-2; J: TRBJ2-7; DNA: TGCGCCAGCAGTAAGCACGTAGCGGGAAGCTACGAGCAGTACTTC; CDR3: CASSKHVAGSYEQYF
D: NA; size: NA; V: TRBV21-1; J: TRBJ2-7; DNA: TGTGCCAGGGGAGGTTTAAACGGGGAAAGATCCTACGAGCAGTACTTC; CDR3: CARGGLNGERSYEQYF
D: TRBD1; size: NA; V: TRBV6-8; J: TRBJ2-7; DNA: TGTGCCAGCAGCTTCGGGACAGGGGTTAACGAGCAGTACTTC; CDR3: CASSFGTGVNEQYF
D: NA; size: NA; V: TRBV19; J: TRBJ2-6; DNA: TGTGCCAGTAGTAAGGTTACATCTGGGGCCAACGTCCTGACTTTC; CDR3: CASSKVTSGANVLTF
D: NA; size: NA; V: TRBV4-1; J: TRBJ1-6; DNA: TGCGCCAGCAGCCGGGGTTGGGCTGGGGCTTCACCCCTCCACTTT; CDR3: CASSRGWAGASPLHF
D: NA; size: once; V: TRBV30; J: TRBJ1-2; DNA: TGTGCCTGGAGCAGATTGGGGGCTAGGGGCTACACCTTC; CDR3: CAWSRLGARGYTF
D: NA; size: NA; V: TRBV6-1; J: TRBJ2-7; DNA: TGTGCCAGCAGTGAAGTTCGAGGGGGGACCTACGAGCAGTACTTC; CDR3: CASSEVRGGTYEQYF
D: TRBD2; size: NA; V: TRBV2; J: TRBJ2-1; DNA: TGTGCCAGCAGTGGGGGACTAGCAAGAGGCAATGAGCAGTTCTTC; CDR3: CASSGGLARGNEQFF
D: TRBD2; size: NA; V: TRBV4-2; J: TRBJ2-7; DNA: TGTGCCAGCAGCCGAAAGTCCGGGGGGGGAGACTACGAGCAGTACTTC; CDR3: CASSRKSGGGDYEQYF
D: TRBD2; size: NA; V: TRBV27; J: TRBJ2-1; DNA: TGTGCCAGCAGTCCCACCGGGTGGACAACTAGCGGGGGAAACAATGAGCAGTTCTTC; CDR3: CASSPTGWTTSGGNNEQFF
D: NA; size: once; V: TRBV5-1; J: TRBJ1-5; DNA: TGCGCCAGCAGCTTGGACATCTATCAGCCCCAGCATTTT; CDR3: CASSLDIYQPQHF
D: NA; size: NA; V: TRBV29-1; J: TRBJ2-7; DNA: TGCAGCGTTGAGTTCCGGATGACGCCTCGGGAGCAGTACTTC; CDR3: CSVEFRMTPREQYF
D: TRBD2; size: once; V: TRBV2; J: TRBJ2-1; DNA: TGTGCCATCTCGGCATGGACTAGCGGGAGAGGGTACAATGAGCAGTTCTTC; CDR3: CAISAWTSGRGYNEQFF
D: NA; size: NA; V: TRBV12-3/TRBV12-4; J: TRBJ1-1; DNA: TGTGCCAGCAGCCAAACCACAGAAGCTTTCTTT; CDR3: CASSQTTEAFF